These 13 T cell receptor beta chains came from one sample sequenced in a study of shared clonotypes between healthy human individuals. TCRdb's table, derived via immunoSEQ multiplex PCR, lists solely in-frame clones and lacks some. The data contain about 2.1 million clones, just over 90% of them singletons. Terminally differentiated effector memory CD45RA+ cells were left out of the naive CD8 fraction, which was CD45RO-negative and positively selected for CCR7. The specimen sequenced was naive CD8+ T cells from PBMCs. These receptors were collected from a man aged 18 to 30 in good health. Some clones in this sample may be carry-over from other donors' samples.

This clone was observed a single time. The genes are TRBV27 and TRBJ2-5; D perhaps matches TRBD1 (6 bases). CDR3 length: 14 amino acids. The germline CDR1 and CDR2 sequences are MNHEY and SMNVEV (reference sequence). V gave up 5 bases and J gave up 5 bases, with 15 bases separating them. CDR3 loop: CASSPSGDWETQYF. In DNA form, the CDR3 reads TGTGCCAGCAGTCCCTCAGGGGATTGGGAGACCCAGTACTTC.

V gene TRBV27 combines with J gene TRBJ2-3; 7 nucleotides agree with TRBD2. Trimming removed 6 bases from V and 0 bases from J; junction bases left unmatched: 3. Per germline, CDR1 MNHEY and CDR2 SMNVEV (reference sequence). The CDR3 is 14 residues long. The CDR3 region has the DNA TGTGCCAGCAGCTCGGGGGGTAGCACAGATACGCAGTATTTT. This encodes CASSSGGSTDTQYF.

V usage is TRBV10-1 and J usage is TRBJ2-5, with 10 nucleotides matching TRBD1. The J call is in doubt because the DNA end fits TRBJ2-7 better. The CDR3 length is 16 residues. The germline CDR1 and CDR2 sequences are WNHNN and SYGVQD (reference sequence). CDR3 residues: CASSEKVGTGVYEQYF. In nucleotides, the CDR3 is TGCGCCAGCAGTGAGAAAGTGGGGACAGGGGTTTACGAGCAGTACTTC.

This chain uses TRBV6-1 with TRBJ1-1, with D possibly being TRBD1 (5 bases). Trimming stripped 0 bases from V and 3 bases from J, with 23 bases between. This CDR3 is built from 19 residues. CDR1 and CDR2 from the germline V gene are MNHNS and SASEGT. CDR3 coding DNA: TGTGCCAGCAGTGAAGCGAGGGGAGGTCATAGCGGACTCTACACTGAAGCTTTCTTT. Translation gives CASSEARGGHSGLYTEAFF.

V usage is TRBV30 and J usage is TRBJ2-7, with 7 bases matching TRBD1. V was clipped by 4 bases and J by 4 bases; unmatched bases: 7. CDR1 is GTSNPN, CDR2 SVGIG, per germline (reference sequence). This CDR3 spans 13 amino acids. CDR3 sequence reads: CAWNNDRAYEQYF. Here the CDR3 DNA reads TGTGCCTGGAATAACGACAGGGCGTACGAGCAGTACTTC.

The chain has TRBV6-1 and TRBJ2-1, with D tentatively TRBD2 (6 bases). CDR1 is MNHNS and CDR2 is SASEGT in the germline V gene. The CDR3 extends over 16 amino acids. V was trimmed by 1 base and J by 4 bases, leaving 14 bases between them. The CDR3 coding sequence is TGTGCCAGCAGTGAAGTGGAGGGACCTCCATACAATGAGCAGTTCTTC. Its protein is CASSEVEGPPYNEQFF.

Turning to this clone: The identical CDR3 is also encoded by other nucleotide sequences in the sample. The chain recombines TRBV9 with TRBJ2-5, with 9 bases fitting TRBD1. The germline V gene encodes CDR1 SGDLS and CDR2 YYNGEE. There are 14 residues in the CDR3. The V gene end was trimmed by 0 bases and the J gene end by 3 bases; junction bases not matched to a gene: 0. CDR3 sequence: CASSVGDREETQYF. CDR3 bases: TGTGCCAGCAGCGTAGGGGACAGGGAAGAGACCCAGTACTTC.

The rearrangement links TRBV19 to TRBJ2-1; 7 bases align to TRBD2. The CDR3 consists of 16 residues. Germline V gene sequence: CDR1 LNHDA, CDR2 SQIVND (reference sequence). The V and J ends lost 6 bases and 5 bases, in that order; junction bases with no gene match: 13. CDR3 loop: CASSLHPSGQHNEQFF. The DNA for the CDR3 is TGTGCCAGTAGCCTCCACCCTAGCGGCCAACACAATGAGCAGTTCTTC.

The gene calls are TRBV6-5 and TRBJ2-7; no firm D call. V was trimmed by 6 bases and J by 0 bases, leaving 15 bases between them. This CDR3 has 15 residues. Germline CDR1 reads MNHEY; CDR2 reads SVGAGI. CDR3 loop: CASSSAWNSSYEQYF. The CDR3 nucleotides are TGTGCCAGCAGCTCCGCATGGAATAGCTCCTACGAGCAGTACTTC.

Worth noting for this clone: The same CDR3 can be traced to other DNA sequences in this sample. The chain's CDR3 is CASSVEGGYNEQFF. The CDR3 DNA sequence: TGTGCCAGCAGCGTAGAGGGGGGATACAATGAGCAGTTCTTC. This rearrangement joins TRBV9 to TRBJ2-1, with D possibly called TRBD1 or TRBD2 (6 bases each). CDR3 size: 14 residues. V was cut by 0 bases and J by 4 bases, with 8 bases left in between. The V gene's germline CDR1 is SGDLS and CDR2 YYNGEE.

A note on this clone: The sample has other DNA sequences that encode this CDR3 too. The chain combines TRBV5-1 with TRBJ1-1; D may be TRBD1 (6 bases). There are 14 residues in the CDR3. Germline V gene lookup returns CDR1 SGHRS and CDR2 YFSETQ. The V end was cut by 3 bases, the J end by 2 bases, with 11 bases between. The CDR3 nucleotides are TGCGCCAGCAGCTGGACGGGGGGCAACACTGAAGCTTTCTTT. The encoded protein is CASSWTGGNTEAFF.

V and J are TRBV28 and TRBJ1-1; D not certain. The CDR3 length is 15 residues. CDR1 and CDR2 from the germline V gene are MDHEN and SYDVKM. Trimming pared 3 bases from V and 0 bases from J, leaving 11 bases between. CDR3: CASSFPQELNTEAFF. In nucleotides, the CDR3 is TGTGCCAGCAGTTTCCCGCAGGAGTTGAACACTGAAGCTTTCTTT.

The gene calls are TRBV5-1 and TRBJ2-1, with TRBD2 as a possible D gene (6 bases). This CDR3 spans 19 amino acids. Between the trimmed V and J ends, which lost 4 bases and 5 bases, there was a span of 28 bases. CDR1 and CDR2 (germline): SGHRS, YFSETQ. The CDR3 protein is CASSVRGLGGELVDNEQFF. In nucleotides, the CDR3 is TGCGCCAGCAGCGTCCGGGGTTTAGGAGGGGAGCTGGTGGACAATGAGCAGTTCTTC.